This T cell receptor beta chain was sequenced for a study of neurological immune-mediated disorders. cDNA synthesis was performed by 5'RACE with 10-nucleotide random UMIs. MiXCR, run by TCRdb on the 5' RACE reads, gives a single entry per CDR3 protein. The sample has some 4,500 distinct CDR3 sequences, less than 25% seen once. By proportion, this clonotype is medium-sized. The cell input for sorted libraries was about 960,000, and those cells were CD4+ or CD8+ T cells. The CDR3 contains 13 residues. Germline loops: CDR1 DFQATT, CDR2 SNEGSKA (reference sequence). Deletions cut 1 base from V and 5 bases from J, with 9 bases between.

The TCR sequence derives from an older woman with HTLV-1-associated myelopathy (HAM/TSP). Sequencing input: CD8+ T cells from blood. The chain uses TRBV20-1 and TRBJ2-1; D gene ambiguous. CDR3 nucleotide sequence: TGCAGTGCTAGAGTAGCCTTAGACAATGAGCAGTTCTTC. This codes for CSARVALDNEQFF.